These T cell receptor beta chains were read from a single sample in a study of T cells in Graves' hyperthyroidism and ophthalmopathy. TCRdb reprocessed the multiplex PCR reads via MiXCR and lists one record per CDR3 protein. The sample holds some 300,000 distinct CDR3 sequences, roughly 19% seen once. Sample: blood. These receptors originate from a man aged 45-60 years with Graves' ophthalmopathy. Each CDR3 is given with its conserved first and last residue. D genes are given only for firm matches. Size tells how often a clone was seen (once, few, many) or the class of an expanded clone, and some rows leave it out.

abundance,j_gene,len,d_gene,v_gene,CDR3nt,CDR3aa
many,TRBJ2-7,14,-,TRBV3-1,TGTGCCAGCAGCCAGGTTGCGGGGATATACGAGCAGTACTTC,CASSQVAGIYEQYF
-,TRBJ1-1,13,-,TRBV10-3,TGTGCCATCAGTGACGAACCCGGCACTGAAGCTTTCTTT,CAISDEPGTEAFF
few,TRBJ2-3,13,-,TRBV6-4,TGTGCCAGCAGTGACTCGGGAGGAGATACGCAGTATTTT,CASSDSGGDTQYF
-,TRBJ1-1,12,-,TRBV29-1,TGCAGCGTTCGGCTGTTGAACACTGAAGCTTTCTTT,CSVRLLNTEAFF
many,TRBJ2-1,15,-,TRBV2,TGTGCCAGCAGTAAGCGGGCCAGCTCCTACAATGAGCAGTTCTTC,CASSKRASSYNEQFF
-,TRBJ1-4,15,-,TRBV5-1,TGCGCCAGCAGCGAACTCGGACGGACTAATGAAAAACTGTTTTTT,CASSELGRTNEKLFF
few,TRBJ2-5,14,-,TRBV12-3/TRBV12-4,TGTGCCAGCAGTCCCTCGACAGGTCAAGGGACCCAGTACTTC,CASSPSTGQGTQYF
few,TRBJ1-1,12,-,TRBV6-2/TRBV6-3,TGTGCCAGCAGTTACTTGGGCACTGAAGCTTTCTTT,CASSYLGTEAFF
-,TRBJ1-2,17,TRBD1,TRBV25-1,TGTGCCAGCAGTGCAGGGGGCGTTGGCCCCTCTAACTATGGCTACACCTTC,CASSAGGVGPSNYGYTF
-,TRBJ2-2,15,TRBD1,TRBV19,TGTGCCAGTAGCGCAGGGGGCGCCGGCACCGGGGAGCTGTTTTTT,CASSAGGAGTGELFF
many,TRBJ2-1,15,TRBD2,TRBV28,TGTGCCAGCAGGGGAGACGGGGGGGTCTACAATGAGCAGTTCTTC,CASRGDGGVYNEQFF
few,TRBJ1-1,13,TRBD1,TRBV24-1,TGTGCCACCAGTGGGGACAGGGGCACTGAAGCTTTCTTT,CATSGDRGTEAFF
many,TRBJ1-5,15,-,TRBV28,TGTGCCAGCAGTTTAGGAGAAGGGCGGAATCAGCCCCAGCATTTT,CASSLGEGRNQPQHF
-,TRBJ2-1,15,-,TRBV11-2,TGTGCCAGCAGCTTAGATCCAACCGGGCTCAATGAGCAGTTCTTC,CASSLDPTGLNEQFF
many,TRBJ2-3,15,-,TRBV28,TGTGCCAGCAGCCGGCTAGGACTGGCGGCGGATACGCAGTATTTT,CASSRLGLAADTQYF
many,TRBJ2-7,15,-,TRBV28,TGTGCCAGCAGTCCCAAGGAGCGGTTCTACTACGAGCAGTACTTC,CASSPKERFYYEQYF
few,TRBJ2-5,16,-,TRBV5-1,TGCGCCAGCAGCTTGGAGGGGCGCCCGGGCCAAGAGACCCAGTACTTC,CASSLEGRPGQETQYF
-,TRBJ2-2,15,-,TRBV28,TGTGCCAGCAGTTTACGGCGCGGCTTCACCGGGGAGCTGTTTTTT,CASSLRRGFTGELFF
few,TRBJ2-1,13,TRBD2,TRBV4-1,TGCGCCAGCATCCAAGGACTAGCGGCCTCCAAGTTCTTC,CASIQGLAASKFF
-,TRBJ2-5,15,-,TRBV2,TGTGCCAGCAGTGAAGCGTCCGGGGGAGGTGAGACCCAGTACTTC,CASSEASGGGETQYF